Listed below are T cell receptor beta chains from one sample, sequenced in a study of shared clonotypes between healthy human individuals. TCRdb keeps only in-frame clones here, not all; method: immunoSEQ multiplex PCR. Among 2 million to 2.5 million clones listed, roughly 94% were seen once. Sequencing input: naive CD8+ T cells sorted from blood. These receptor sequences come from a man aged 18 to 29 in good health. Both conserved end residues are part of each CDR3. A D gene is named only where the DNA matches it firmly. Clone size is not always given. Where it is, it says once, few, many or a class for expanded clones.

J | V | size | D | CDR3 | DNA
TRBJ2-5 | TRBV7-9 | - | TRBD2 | CASSLTSSQETQYF | TGTGCCAGCAGCTTGACTAGCAGCCAAGAGACCCAGTACTTC
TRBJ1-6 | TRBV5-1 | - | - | CASSEDGNSPLHF | TGCGCCAGCAGCGAGGACGGTAATTCACCCCTCCACTTT
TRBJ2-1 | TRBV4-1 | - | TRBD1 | CASSPISGDRIYNEQFF | TGCGCCAGCAGCCCCATCTCTGGGGACAGGATATACAATGAGCAGTTCTTC
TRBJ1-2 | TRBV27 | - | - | CASSKGSGYTF | TGTGCCAGCAGCAAAGGGTCGGGCTACACCTTC
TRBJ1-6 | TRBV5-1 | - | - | CASSGQPDNSPLHF | TGCGCCAGCTCCGGACAGCCGGATAATTCACCCCTCCACTTT
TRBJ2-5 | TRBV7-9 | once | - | CASRLGPAQETQYF | TGTGCCAGCAGACTCGGACCGGCCCAAGAGACCCAGTACTTC
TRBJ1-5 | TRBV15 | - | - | CATSSPWREDNQPQHF | TGTGCCACCAGCAGCCCATGGAGGGAGGATAATCAGCCCCAGCATTTT
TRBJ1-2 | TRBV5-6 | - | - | CASSLGTTYGYTF | TGTGCCAGCAGCTTGGGCACGACCTATGGCTACACCTTC
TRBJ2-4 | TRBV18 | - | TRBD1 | CASSPTGEAKNIQYF | TGTGCCAGCTCACCAACAGGGGAGGCCAAAAACATTCAGTACTTC
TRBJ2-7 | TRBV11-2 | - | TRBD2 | CASSLEPGLAGYEQYF | TGTGCCAGCAGCTTAGAACCGGGACTAGCAGGTTACGAGCAGTACTTC
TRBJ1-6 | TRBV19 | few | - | CASSIDSTGTNSPLHF | TGTGCCAGTAGTATAGATTCTACAGGTACGAATTCACCCCTCCACTTT
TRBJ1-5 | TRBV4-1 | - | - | CASSQWGPNNQPQHF | TGCGCCAGCAGCCAGTGGGGGCCGAATAATCAGCCCCAGCATTTT
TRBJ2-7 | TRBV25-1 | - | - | CASSPTLGDEQYF | TGTGCCAGCAGTCCCACCTTGGGGGACGAGCAGTACTTC
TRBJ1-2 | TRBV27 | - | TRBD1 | CASTRGGSNYGYTF | TGTGCCAGCACCCGAGGGGGCTCGAACTATGGCTACACCTTC
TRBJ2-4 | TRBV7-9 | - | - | CASSHSRAGPTKNIQYF | TGTGCCAGCAGCCACTCTCGAGCAGGGCCCACCAAAAACATTCAGTACTTC
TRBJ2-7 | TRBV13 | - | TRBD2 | CASSLPGLGPEQYF | TGTGCCAGCAGCTTACCGGGACTAGGGCCCGAGCAGTACTTC
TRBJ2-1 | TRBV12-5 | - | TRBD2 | CASGLVVASGGESEQFF | TGTGCTAGTGGTTTGGTAGTCGCTAGCGGGGGCGAATCCGAGCAGTTCTTC
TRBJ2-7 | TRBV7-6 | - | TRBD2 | CASSLATSGGIYEQYF | TGTGCCAGCAGCTTAGCGACTAGCGGGGGGATCTACGAGCAGTACTTC
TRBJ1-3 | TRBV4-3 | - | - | CASSQDKEDYSGNTIYF | TGCGCCAGCAGCCAAGATAAGGAGGATTACTCTGGAAACACCATATATTTT
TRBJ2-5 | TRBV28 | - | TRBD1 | CASSRGQGETQYF | TGTGCCAGCAGTCGGGGACAGGGTGAGACCCAGTACTTC
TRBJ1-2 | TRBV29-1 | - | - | CSVPKRPYGYTF | TGCAGCGTTCCCAAGCGGCCCTATGGCTACACCTTC
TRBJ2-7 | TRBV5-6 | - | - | CASSSDSNYEQYF | TGTGCCAGCAGCTCTGACAGTAACTACGAGCAGTACTTC
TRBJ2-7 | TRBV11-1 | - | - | CASSLRDSPAGEQYF | TGTGCCAGCAGCCTTCGAGACAGCCCGGCTGGGGAGCAGTACTTC
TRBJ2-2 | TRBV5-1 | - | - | CASSSGTLTGELFF | TGCGCCAGCAGCTCGGGTACTCTCACCGGGGAGCTGTTTTTT
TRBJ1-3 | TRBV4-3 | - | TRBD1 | CASSPGTVGNTIYF | TGCGCCAGCAGCCCAGGGACAGTCGGAAACACCATATATTTT
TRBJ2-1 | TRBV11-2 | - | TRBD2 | CASSLHLGAGPYPNNEQFF | TGTGCCAGCAGCTTACACCTGGGAGCGGGACCTTACCCCAACAATGAGCAGTTCTTC
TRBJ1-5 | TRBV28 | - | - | CASRLKAEYSNQPQHF | TGTGCCAGCAGATTGAAGGCAGAATATAGCAATCAGCCCCAGCATTTT
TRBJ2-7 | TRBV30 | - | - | CAWSVLGPGEQYF | TGTGCCTGGAGTGTACTCGGGCCGGGGGAGCAGTACTTC
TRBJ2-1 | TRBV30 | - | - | CAWSDLANEQFF | TGTGCCTGGAGTGATCTGGCCAATGAGCAGTTCTTC
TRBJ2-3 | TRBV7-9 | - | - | CASSLEPHTQYF | TGTGCCAGCAGCTTAGAGCCACATACGCAGTATTTT
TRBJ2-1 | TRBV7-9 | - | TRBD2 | CASSPIAGGPLNEQFF | TGTGCCAGCAGCCCTATAGCGGGGGGTCCCCTCAATGAGCAGTTCTTC
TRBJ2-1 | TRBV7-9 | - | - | CASSLYGGNEQFF | TGTGCCAGCAGCTTGTATGGGGGGAATGAGCAGTTCTTC
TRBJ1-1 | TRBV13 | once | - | CASSLGRKSTEAFF | TGTGCCAGCAGCCTAGGACGAAAGAGCACTGAAGCTTTCTTT
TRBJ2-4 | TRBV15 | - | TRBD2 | CATSLGLTSGSIGDDIQYF | TGTGCCACCAGCCTTGGCTTGACTAGCGGGTCTATCGGAGATGACATTCAGTACTTC
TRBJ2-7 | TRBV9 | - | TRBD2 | CASNPTSGGALYEQYF | TGTGCCAGCAACCCGACTAGCGGGGGGGCTCTATACGAGCAGTACTTC
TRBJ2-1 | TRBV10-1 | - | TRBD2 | CASSEVAGGRNEQFF | TGCGCCAGCAGTGAGGTAGCGGGAGGCCGAAATGAGCAGTTCTTC
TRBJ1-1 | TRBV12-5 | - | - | CASAQRGNTEAFF | TGTGCTAGTGCCCAGAGGGGGAACACTGAAGCTTTCTTT
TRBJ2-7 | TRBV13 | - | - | CASSLKNSYEQYF | TGTGCCAGCAGCTTAAAGAACTCCTACGAGCAGTACTTC
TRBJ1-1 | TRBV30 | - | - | CASGRALGTEAFF | TGTGCCTCTGGTAGGGCTCTGGGCACTGAAGCTTTCTTT
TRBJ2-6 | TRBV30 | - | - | CAWSVFSWGPSGANVLTF | TGTGCCTGGAGTGTATTTAGCTGGGGCCCTTCTGGGGCCAACGTCCTGACTTTC
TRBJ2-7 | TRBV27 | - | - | CASRAGGIVVNEQYF | TGTGCCAGCAGGGCTGGGGGCATTGTTGTCAACGAGCAGTACTTC